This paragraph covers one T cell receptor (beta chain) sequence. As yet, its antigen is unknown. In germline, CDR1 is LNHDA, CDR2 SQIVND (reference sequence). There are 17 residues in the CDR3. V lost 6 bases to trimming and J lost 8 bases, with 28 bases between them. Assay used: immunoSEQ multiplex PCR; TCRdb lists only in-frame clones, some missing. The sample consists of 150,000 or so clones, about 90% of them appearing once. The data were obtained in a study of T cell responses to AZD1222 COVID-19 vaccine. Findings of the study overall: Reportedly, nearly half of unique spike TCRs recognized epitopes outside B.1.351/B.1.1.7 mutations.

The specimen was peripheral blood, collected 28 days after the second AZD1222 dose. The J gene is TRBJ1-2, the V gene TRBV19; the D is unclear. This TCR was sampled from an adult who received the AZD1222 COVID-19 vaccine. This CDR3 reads CASRPLTRKKSGIGYTF. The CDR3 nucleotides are TGTGCCAGTAGGCCCCTGACACGGAAGAAAAGCGGGATCGGCTACACCTTC.